This TCR beta chain was found in a study of T-cell reconstitution after alpha-beta-depleted transplantation in children. Whole-study results and caveats: In some patients, recipient T cells and intrathymic progenitors surviving conditioning explained high day-60 diversity. Among T cells one year after transplant, newly produced cells accounted for most counts and diversity. Approximately two months post-transplant, alpha-beta T cells reportedly originated from several hundred expanded graft clones.

Molecular barcoding with unique molecular identifiers was used for the TCRbeta library. MiXCR, run by TCRdb on the PCR reads, gives a single entry per CDR3 protein. This table holds tens of thousands of distinct CDR3 sequences, 6% to 8.5% found once. This clonotype occurred many times. Its specificity is not known. This CDR3 has 14 residues. Unmatched junction bases numbered 3, after V lost 6 bases and J lost 2 bases. The sample consisted of peripheral blood, taken 60 days after TCRalphabeta/CD19-depleted stem cell transplant. The receptor was derived from a child under two years old who had a stem cell transplant for acute myeloid leukemia, so the T cells may come from the graft donor. This chain connects TRBV12-3 or TRBV12-4 to TRBJ2-7; TRBD2 agrees at 11 bases. DNA for the CDR3: TGTGCCAGCAGCAATAGCGGGAGGGCCTACGAGCAGTACTTC. It is translated as CASSNSGRAYEQYF.